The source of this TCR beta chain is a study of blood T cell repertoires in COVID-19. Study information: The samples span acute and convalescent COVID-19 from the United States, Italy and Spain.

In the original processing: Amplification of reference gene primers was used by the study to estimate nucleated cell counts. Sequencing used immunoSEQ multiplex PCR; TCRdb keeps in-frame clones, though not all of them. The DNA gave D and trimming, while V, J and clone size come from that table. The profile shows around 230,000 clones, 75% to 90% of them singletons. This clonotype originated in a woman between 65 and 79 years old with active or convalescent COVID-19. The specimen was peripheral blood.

CDR3 loop: CASSPPGRGSEKLFF. The CDR3, as DNA: TGTGCCAGCAGCCCCCCGGGCCGTGGGAGTGAAAAACTGTTTTTT. The chain couples TRBV4-2 to TRBJ1-4; D uncertain. The CDR3 covers 15 residues. With 4 bases removed from V and 7 bases from J, the gap between germline ends came to 16 bases. Germline-derived CDR1 and CDR2 are LGHNA and YNFKEQ.